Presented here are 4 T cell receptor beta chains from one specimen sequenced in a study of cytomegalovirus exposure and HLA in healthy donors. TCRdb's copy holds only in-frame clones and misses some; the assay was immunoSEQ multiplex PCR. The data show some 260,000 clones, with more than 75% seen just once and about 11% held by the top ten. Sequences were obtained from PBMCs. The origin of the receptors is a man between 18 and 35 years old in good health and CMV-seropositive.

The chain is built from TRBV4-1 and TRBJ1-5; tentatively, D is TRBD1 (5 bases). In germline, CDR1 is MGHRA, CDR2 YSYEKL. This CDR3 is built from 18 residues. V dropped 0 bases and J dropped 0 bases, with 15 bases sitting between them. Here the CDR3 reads CASSQEGDAYYSNQPQHF. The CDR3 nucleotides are TGCGCCAGCAGCCAAGAAGGGGACGCATATTATAGCAATCAGCCCCAGCATTTT.

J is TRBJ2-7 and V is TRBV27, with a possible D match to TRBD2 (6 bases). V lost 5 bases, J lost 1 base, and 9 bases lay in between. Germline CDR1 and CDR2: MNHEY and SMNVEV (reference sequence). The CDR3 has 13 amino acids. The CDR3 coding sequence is TGTGCCAGCAGTCGGGGACTTTCCTACGAGCAGTACTTC. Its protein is CASSRGLSYEQYF.

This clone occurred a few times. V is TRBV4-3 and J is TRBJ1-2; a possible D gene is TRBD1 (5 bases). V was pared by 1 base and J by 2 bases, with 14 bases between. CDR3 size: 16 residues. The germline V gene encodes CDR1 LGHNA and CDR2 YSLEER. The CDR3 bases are TGCGCCAGCAGCCAAGTGGCCGGCGGGGGGAACTATGGCTACACCTTC. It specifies CASSQVAGGGNYGYTF.

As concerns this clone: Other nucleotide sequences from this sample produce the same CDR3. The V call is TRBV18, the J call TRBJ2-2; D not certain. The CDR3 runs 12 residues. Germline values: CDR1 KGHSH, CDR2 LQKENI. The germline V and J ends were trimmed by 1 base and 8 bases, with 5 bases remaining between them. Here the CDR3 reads CASSPRSGELFF. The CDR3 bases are TGTGCCAGCTCACCACGTTCGGGGGAGCTGTTTTTT.